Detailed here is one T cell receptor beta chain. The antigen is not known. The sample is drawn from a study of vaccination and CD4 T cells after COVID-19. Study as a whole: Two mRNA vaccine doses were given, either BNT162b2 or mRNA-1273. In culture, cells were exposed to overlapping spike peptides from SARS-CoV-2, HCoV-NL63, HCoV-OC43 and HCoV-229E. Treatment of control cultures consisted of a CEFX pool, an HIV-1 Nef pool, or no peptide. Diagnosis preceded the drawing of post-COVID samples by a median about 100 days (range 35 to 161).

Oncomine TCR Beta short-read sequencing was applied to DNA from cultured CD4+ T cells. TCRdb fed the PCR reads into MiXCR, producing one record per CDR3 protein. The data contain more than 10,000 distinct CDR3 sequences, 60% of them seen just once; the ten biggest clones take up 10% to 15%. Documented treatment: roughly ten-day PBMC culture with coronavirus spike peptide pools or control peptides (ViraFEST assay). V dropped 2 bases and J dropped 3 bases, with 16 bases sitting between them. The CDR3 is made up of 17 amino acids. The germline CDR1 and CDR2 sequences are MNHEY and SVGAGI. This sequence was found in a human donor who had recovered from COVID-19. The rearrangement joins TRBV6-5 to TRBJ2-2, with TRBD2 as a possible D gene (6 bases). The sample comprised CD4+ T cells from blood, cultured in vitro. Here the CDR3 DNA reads TGTGCCAGCAGTTACCGGACTACGATGACTGACACCGGGGAGCTGTTTTTT. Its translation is CASSYRTTMTDTGELFF.